These 4 T cell receptor beta chains were sequenced from one sample in a study of CD8+ T cells in alopecia areata. RNA extraction was followed by reverse transcription into cDNA, which acted as the sequencing template. Data came from immunoSEQ multiplex PCR; TCRdb stores just in-frame clones and leaves some out. The sample lists 150,000 or so clones, around three fifths occurring once. Treatment defined: oral pan-JAK inhibitor, 5-10 mg twice daily. This sample comprised CD4+ T cells sorted from blood, obtained at week 4, from a patient treated with tofacitinib. The receptors derive from a human donor with alopecia areata.

V gene TRBV7-9 combines with J gene TRBJ1-6; no definite D call. From germline, CDR1 is SEHNR and CDR2 FQNEAQ (reference sequence). The CDR3 consists of 13 residues. Trimming stripped 0 bases from V and 9 bases from J, with 6 bases between. This CDR3 reads CASSLAGSSPLHF. In DNA form, the CDR3 reads TGTGCCAGCAGCTTAGCAGGGAGTTCACCCCTCCACTTT.

The rearrangement joins TRBV30 to TRBJ1-2, with D perhaps matching TRBD1 (6 bases). V was clipped by 4 bases and J by 13 bases, with 16 bases between them. Per germline, CDR1 GTSNPN and CDR2 SVGIG (reference sequence). The CDR3 consists of 11 residues. CDR3 in DNA: TGTGCCTGGAAGAGGACAGAATCCTCCACCTTC. Encoded protein: CAWKRTESSTF.

This clone was counted once. The V call is TRBV30, the J call TRBJ2-5; D is possibly TRBD1 (6 bases). Near its end, the DNA agrees better with TRBJ2-7, so the J call may be wrong. The CDR3 runs 13 residues. Germline CDR1 reads GTSNPN; CDR2 reads SVGIG (reference sequence). The CDR3 sequence is CASQGFGRYEQYF. In DNA form, the CDR3 reads TGTGCCTCACAGGGTTTCGGCCGCTACGAGCAGTACTTC.

The V gene is TRBV5-4, the J gene TRBJ2-5; D unclear. V lost 4 bases and J lost 1, with 11 bases in between. CDR3 size: 14 residues. In germline, CDR1 is SGHNT, CDR2 YYREEE (reference sequence). The CDR3 nucleotides read TGTGCCAGCAGCCTCCGGGCGTCCCAAGAGACCCAGTACTTC. Translating it yields CASSLRASQETQYF.